These 26 T cell receptor beta chains were all obtained from the same sample, sequenced in a study of cytomegalovirus exposure and HLA in healthy donors. 13 Jbeta primers and 60 Vbeta primers were used for the PCR. Here immunoSEQ multiplex PCR was the method, and the copy in TCRdb shows in-frame clones only, minus some. The repertoire holds 100,000 to 150,000 clones, with roughly 78% as singletons. The specimen sequenced was PBMCs. The receptors were sampled from a man aged 25-45 years in good health and CMV-seropositive.

This clone appeared once. CDR3 region: CASSRDRGRQYF. Written as DNA, the CDR3 is TGCGCCAGCAGTCGGGACAGGGGGCGTCAGTACTTC. The V gene is TRBV5-1, the J gene TRBJ2-4, with TRBD1 matching 12 bases. After removal of 5 bases from V and 12 bases from J, the junction contained 3 bases not matched to a gene. The CDR3 runs 12 residues. Germline loops: CDR1 SGHRS, CDR2 YFSETQ.

Concerning this clone: Other DNA sequences within the sample encode an identical CDR3. The chain recombines TRBV6-1 with TRBJ1-1; D is unclear. CDR1 MNHNS and CDR2 SASEGT come from the germline V gene. Trimming left V 5 bases short and J 1 base short, with 5 bases between. The CDR3 has 12 residues. CDR3 in amino acids: CASSPGNTEAFF. CDR3 DNA: TGTGCCAGCAGTCCGGGGAACACTGAAGCTTTCTTT.

This clone was observed a few times. The chain employs TRBV4-1 and TRBJ1-2, with D possibly being TRBD1 (5 bases). The CDR3 sequence is 13 residues long. Germline V gives CDR1 MGHRA, CDR2 YSYEKL. V gave up 4 bases and J gave up 6 bases, with 12 bases separating them. The chain's CDR3 is CASSRQGRDGYTF. In DNA, the CDR3 is TGCGCCAGCAGCCGGCAGGGCAGAGATGGCTACACCTTC.

The V and J genes are TRBV19 and TRBJ1-2; possible D gene TRBD1, 5 bases. This CDR3 is built from 16 residues. Between the trimmed V and J ends, which lost 2 bases and 4 bases, there was a span of 17 bases. CDR1 and CDR2 from the germline V gene are LNHDA and SQIVND (reference sequence). The CDR3 spells CASSIKGWKQGYGYTF. CDR3 nucleotide sequence: TGTGCCAGTAGTATAAAAGGATGGAAGCAGGGCTATGGCTACACCTTC.

This clone has just a few counts. This rearrangement joins TRBV7-9 to TRBJ2-1, with D tentatively TRBD2 (6 bases). CDR1 and CDR2 (germline): SEHNR, FQNEAQ (reference sequence). The CDR3 spans 12 residues. Trimming took off 8 bases at V and 9 bases at J, with 14 bases between the two ends. In DNA form, the CDR3 reads TGTGCCAGCGGGCACCAGGGAGGTGAGCAGTTCTTC. Encoded protein: CASGHQGGEQFF. Variable domain in full (rest from reference TRBV7-9 and TRBJ2-1): DTGVSQNPRHKITKRGQNVTFRCDPISEHNRLYWYRQTLGQGPEFLTYFQNEAQLEKSRLLSDRFSAERPKGSFSTLEIQRTEQGDSAMYLCASGHQGGEQFFGPGTRLTVL.

This chain joins TRBV19 and TRBJ1-5, with 8 positions matching TRBD1. CDR3 size: 14 residues. Per germline, CDR1 LNHDA and CDR2 SQIVND (reference sequence). The ends lost 5 bases at V and 4 bases at J; junction bases unmatched: 4. CDR3 sequence: CASSPGQANQPQHF. For the CDR3, the DNA is TGTGCCAGTAGTCCGGGACAGGCTAATCAGCCCCAGCATTTT.

The gene calls are TRBV4-1 and TRBJ2-5; 8 positions match TRBD1. CDR1 and CDR2 from the germline V gene are MGHRA and YSYEKL. This CDR3 comprises 14 residues. Unmatched junction bases numbered 1, after V lost 0 bases and J lost 4 bases. The chain's CDR3 is CASSQDTGGETQYF. CDR3 nucleotides: TGCGCCAGCAGCCAAGATACAGGGGGAGAGACCCAGTACTTC.

This clone was found a few times. J is TRBJ2-3 and V is TRBV2, with D possibly matching TRBD1 (6 bases). CDR3 length: 17 residues. Trimming took off 0 bases at V and 4 bases at J, with 17 bases between the two ends. CDR1 is SNHLY and CDR2 is FYNNEI in the germline V gene. DNA of the CDR3: TGTGCCAGCAGTGAAGCGGGGGCCAGGTCTGTTTCAGATACGCAGTATTTT. Protein sequence: CASSEAGARSVSDTQYF.

This rearrangement joins TRBV2 to TRBJ1-6, with TRBD1 matching 8 bases. V dropped 4 bases and J dropped 3; count of bases not matched to a gene: 2. Germline-derived CDR1 and CDR2 are SNHLY and FYNNEI. CDR3 length: 15 residues. In nucleotides, the CDR3 is TGTGCCAGCAGTGCCGACAGGGGCTATAATTCACCCCTCCACTTT. It codes for CASSADRGYNSPLHF.

This chain links TRBV5-1 with TRBJ2-5, with D tentatively TRBD1 (5 bases). Trimming removed 4 bases at V and 1 base at J, with 14 bases between. Per the germline V gene, CDR1 is SGHRS and CDR2 is YFSETQ. The CDR3 consists of 15 residues. As DNA, the CDR3 is TGCGCCAGCAGCGAGCTGACAGCATTCCAAGAGACCCAGTACTTC. Its translation: CASSELTAFQETQYF.

The gene calls are TRBV7-8 and TRBJ1-4, with TRBD1 matching over 7 bases. CDR1 is SGHVS and CDR2 is FQNEAQ in the germline V gene. With 5 bases clipped from V and 0 bases from J, the junction kept 9 bases outside the gene matches. The CDR3 contains 17 residues. Here the CDR3 DNA reads TGTGCCAGCAGCACCTGGGACAGAGATGCAACTAATGAAAAACTGTTTTTT. It is translated as CASSTWDRDATNEKLFF.

The chain combines TRBV9 with TRBJ2-6; D is unclear. Looked up from germline, CDR1 is SGDLS and CDR2 is YYNGEE. V lost 2 bases, J lost 3 bases, and 6 bases lay in between. The CDR3 extends over 14 amino acids. CDR3 in amino acids: CASSVPSGANVLTF. As DNA, the CDR3 is TGTGCCAGCAGCGTGCCGAGTGGGGCCAACGTCCTGACTTTC. The whole variable domain, filled in from reference TRBV9 and TRBJ2-6, reads DSGVTQTPKHLITATGQRVTLRCSPRSGDLSVYWYQQSLDQGLQFLIQYYNGEERAKGNILERFSAQQFPDLHSELNLSSLELGDSALYFCASSVPSGANVLTFGAGSRLTVL.

The rearrangement joins TRBV9 to TRBJ1-2; D not resolved. The CDR3 extends over 14 amino acids. CDR1 and CDR2 (germline): SGDLS, YYNGEE. Trimming took off 6 bases at V and 1 base at J, with 13 bases between the two ends. The CDR3: CASTPSGVNYGYTF. For the CDR3, the DNA is TGTGCCAGCACGCCTTCCGGGGTTAACTATGGCTACACCTTC.

The chain combines TRBV10-3 with TRBJ2-7, with D perhaps TRBD2 (6 bases). V lost 3 bases and J 7 bases, leaving 13 bases between the germline ends. The CDR3 is made up of 13 amino acids. CDR1 is ENHRY and CDR2 is SYGVKD in the germline V gene. Written as DNA, the CDR3 is TGTGCCATCAGTGAAGGGCAGACTAGAGAGCAGTACTTC. The encoded protein is CAISEGQTREQYF.

The V gene is TRBV18, the J gene TRBJ2-2, with D uncertain. The CDR3 is 18 amino acids. The germline V gene has CDR1 KGHSH and CDR2 LQKENI. V was shortened by 3 bases and J by 0 bases, with 17 bases between the two germline ends. This CDR3 is CASSPSPRNAPNTGELFF. The CDR3 DNA is TGTGCCAGCTCACCCTCCCCCAGGAACGCCCCGAACACCGGGGAGCTGTTTTTT.

The chain recombines TRBV5-5 with TRBJ1-1; D is unresolved. The germline V and J ends were trimmed by 5 bases and 1 base, with 9 bases remaining between them. This CDR3 spans 13 amino acids. Germline V CDR1 and CDR2: SGHKS, YYEKEE (reference sequence). CDR3 sequence (DNA): TGTGCCAGCAGTTCCGTGAGGAACACTGAAGCTTTCTTT. Protein sequence: CASSSVRNTEAFF.

The chain is built from TRBV27 and TRBJ2-6, with D possibly matching TRBD2 (5 bases). This CDR3 contains 15 residues. Deletions cut 0 bases from V and 2 bases from J, with 5 bases between. Germline V lookup: CDR1 MNHEY, CDR2 SMNVEV (reference sequence). This CDR3 is CASSLSGAGANVLTF. The CDR3 coding sequence is TGTGCCAGCAGTTTATCCGGGGCTGGGGCCAACGTCCTGACTTTC.

V usage is TRBV5-1 and J usage is TRBJ1-3; 8 bases match TRBD1. J was trimmed by 3 bases and V by 2 bases; bases with no gene match: 4. The germline CDR1 and CDR2 sequences are SGHRS and YFSETQ. The CDR3 sequence is 15 residues long. The CDR3 bases are TGCGCCAGCAGCTTCCCGGACAGGGATGGAAACACCATATATTTT. Amino acid sequence: CASSFPDRDGNTIYF.

The genes are TRBV9 and TRBJ2-2; 7 positions match TRBD2. Germline lookup yields CDR1 SGDLS and CDR2 YYNGEE. V shed 3 bases and J 4 bases; nucleotides not matched to a gene: 3. There are 14 residues in the CDR3. This CDR3 reads CASSASGGTGELFF. The CDR3 DNA sequence: TGTGCCAGCAGCGCCTCGGGGGGCACCGGGGAGCTGTTTTTT.

The chain has TRBV18 and TRBJ1-2, with 8 bases identical to TRBD1. The CDR3 is 16 amino acids. The ends lost 3 bases at V and 3 bases at J; junction bases unmatched: 9. CDR1 KGHSH and CDR2 LQKENI come from the germline V gene. CDR3 sequence (DNA): TGTGCCAGCTCACCCCGGGGCAGGGGGCACGACTATGGCTACACCTTC. It translates to CASSPRGRGHDYGYTF.

The chain employs TRBV12-5 and TRBJ1-3, with TRBD1 as a possible D gene (5 bases). The germline gives CDR1 LGHNT, CDR2 FRNRAP. The CDR3 is 16 residues long. Trimming shortened V by 0 bases and J by 1 base, and 10 bases separated the two germline ends. The CDR3: CASGLVSGFSGNTIYF. In nucleotides, the CDR3 is TGTGCTAGTGGTTTGGTATCAGGGTTTTCTGGAAACACCATATATTTT.

This clone was recorded a few times. The V and J genes are TRBV5-1 and TRBJ2-7, with D perhaps matching TRBD1 (6 bases). The CDR3 contains 15 residues. The ends were cut back, 2 bases at V and 4 bases at J, with 16 bases in the middle. The V gene's germline CDR1 is SGHRS and CDR2 YFSETQ. CDR3 residues: CASSFTTGTQYEQYF. The CDR3 DNA is TGCGCCAGCAGCTTCACAACAGGGACCCAATACGAGCAGTACTTC.

The gene calls are TRBV27 and TRBJ2-5, with D tentatively TRBD1 (6 bases). V lost 0 bases to trimming and J lost 5 bases, with 13 bases between them. Germline CDR1 reads MNHEY; CDR2 reads SMNVEV (reference sequence). The CDR3 spans 15 residues. CDR3 DNA: TGTGCCAGCAGTTTATCGTTGGGGGCACTGGAGACCCAGTACTTC. Amino acids: CASSLSLGALETQYF.

This clone has a handful of counts. CDR3 DNA: TGCGCCAGCAGCGCTAATACAGGGGCGCAAGAGACCCAGTACTTC. This gives the protein CASSANTGAQETQYF. The rearrangement links TRBV5-1 to TRBJ2-5, with 7 nucleotides matching TRBD1. In germline, CDR1 is SGHRS, CDR2 YFSETQ. The length of the CDR3 is 15 residues. V dropped 4 bases and J dropped 2; count of bases not matched to a gene: 8.

On this clone: Germline and junction disagree at one end, which may indicate a read error. J is TRBJ2-1 and V is TRBV20-1; perhaps TRBD1 as D (6 bases). The CDR3 has 11 residues. Germline V gene lookup returns CDR1 DFQATT and CDR2 SNEGSKA (reference sequence). CDR3: CSAGTSSPSVF. The CDR3 DNA reads as TGCAGTGCAGGGACATCCAGCCCATCGGTCTTC.

The rearrangement links TRBV2 to TRBJ1-4; D call uncertain. CDR3 size: 14 residues. The V gene lost 3 bases and the J gene lost 4 bases, with 9 bases spanning the gap. Per the germline V gene, CDR1 is SNHLY and CDR2 is FYNNEI. In DNA form, the CDR3 reads TGTGCCAGCAGTGATAGGAAGCGTAATGAAAAACTGTTTTTT. This translates into CASSDRKRNEKLFF.